This TCR beta chain was obtained from a study of OX40 agonist ivuxolimab in advanced cancers. Sequencing used immunoSEQ multiplex PCR; TCRdb keeps in-frame clones, though not all of them. The table shows about 16,000 clones, with about 80% occurring only once. There are 15 residues in the CDR3. V lost 2 bases to trimming and J lost 4 bases; unmatched junction nucleotides: 6. Germline V gives CDR1 MGHRA, CDR2 YSYEKL. General study findings and limits: Among the lowest peripheral clonal expansion occurred in 0.1-3.0 mg/kg partial responders.

As concerns this clone: The antigen remains unidentified.

This specimen was CD4+ or CD8+ T cells sorted from blood, taken in a trial of the OX40 agonist ivuxolimab. The chain combines TRBV4-1 with TRBJ1-1; 8 bases line up with TRBD1. The TCR comes from an adult with an advanced solid tumor such as melanoma, head and neck, liver or kidney cancer. CDR3 loop: CASSQKQGVGTEAFF. CDR3 coding DNA: TGCGCCAGCAGCCAAAAACAGGGGGTGGGCACTGAAGCTTTCTTT.